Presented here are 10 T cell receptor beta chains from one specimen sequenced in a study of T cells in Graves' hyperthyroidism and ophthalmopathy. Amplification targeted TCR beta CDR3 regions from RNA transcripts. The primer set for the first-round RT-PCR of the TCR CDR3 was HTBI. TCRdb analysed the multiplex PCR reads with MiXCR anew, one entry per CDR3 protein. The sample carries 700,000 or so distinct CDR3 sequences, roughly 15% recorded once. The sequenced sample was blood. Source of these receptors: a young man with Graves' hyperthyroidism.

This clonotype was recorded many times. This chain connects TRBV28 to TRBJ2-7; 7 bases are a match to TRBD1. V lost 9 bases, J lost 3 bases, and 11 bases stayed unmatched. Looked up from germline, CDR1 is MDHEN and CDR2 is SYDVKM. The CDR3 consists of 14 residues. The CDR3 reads CASFGTDVSYEQYF. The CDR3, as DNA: TGTGCCAGTTTTGGGACAGACGTCAGCTACGAGCAGTACTTC.

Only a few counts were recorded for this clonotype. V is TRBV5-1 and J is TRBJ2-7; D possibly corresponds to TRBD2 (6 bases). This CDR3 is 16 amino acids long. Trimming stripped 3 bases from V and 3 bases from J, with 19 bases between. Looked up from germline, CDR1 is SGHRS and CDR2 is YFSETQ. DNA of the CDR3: TGCGCCAGCAGCTCGGGGGACGGCGGCTCCAACTACGAGCAGTACTTC. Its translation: CASSSGDGGSNYEQYF. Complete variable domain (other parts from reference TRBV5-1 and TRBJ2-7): KAGVTQTPRYLIKTRGQQVTLSCSPISGHRSVSWYQQTPGQGLQFLFEYFSETQRNKGNFPGRFSGRQFSNSRSEMNVSTLELGDSALYLCASSSGDGGSNYEQYFGPGTRLTVT.

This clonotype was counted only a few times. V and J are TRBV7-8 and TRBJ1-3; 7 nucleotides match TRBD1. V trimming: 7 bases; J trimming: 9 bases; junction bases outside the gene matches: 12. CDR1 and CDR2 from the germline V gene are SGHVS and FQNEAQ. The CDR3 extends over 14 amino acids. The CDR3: CASTRGGRIGTIYF. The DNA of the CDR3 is TGTGCCAGCACCCGAGGGGGCAGGATAGGCACCATATATTTT. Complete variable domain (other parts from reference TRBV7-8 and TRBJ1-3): GAGVSQSPRYKVAKRGQDVALRCDPISGHVSLFWYQQALGQGPEFLTYFQNEAQLDKSGLPSDRFFAERPEGSVSTLKIQRTQQEDSAVYLCASTRGGRIGTIYFGEGSWLTVV.

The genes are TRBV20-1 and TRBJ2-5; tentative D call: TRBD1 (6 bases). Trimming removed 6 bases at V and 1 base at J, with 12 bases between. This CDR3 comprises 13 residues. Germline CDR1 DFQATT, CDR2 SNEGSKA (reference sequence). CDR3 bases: TGCAGTGCCTGGAGAGGGGGCCAAGAGACCCAGTACTTC. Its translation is CSAWRGGQETQYF.

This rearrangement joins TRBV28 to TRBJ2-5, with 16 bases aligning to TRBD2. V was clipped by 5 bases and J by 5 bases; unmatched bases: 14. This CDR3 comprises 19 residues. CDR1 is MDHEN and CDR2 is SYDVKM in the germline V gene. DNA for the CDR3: TGTGCCAGCAGTCATCCTTCGGGACTAGCGGGAGGGCCCGGGGAGACCCAGTACTTC. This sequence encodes CASSHPSGLAGGPGETQYF.

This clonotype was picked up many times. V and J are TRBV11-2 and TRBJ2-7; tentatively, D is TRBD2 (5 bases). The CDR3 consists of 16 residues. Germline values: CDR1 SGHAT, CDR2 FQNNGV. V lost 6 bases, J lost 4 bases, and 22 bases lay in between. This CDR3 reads CASRRPGLGDLYEQYF. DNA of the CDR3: TGTGCCAGCAGACGCCCCGGACTCGGTGACTTGTACGAGCAGTACTTC.

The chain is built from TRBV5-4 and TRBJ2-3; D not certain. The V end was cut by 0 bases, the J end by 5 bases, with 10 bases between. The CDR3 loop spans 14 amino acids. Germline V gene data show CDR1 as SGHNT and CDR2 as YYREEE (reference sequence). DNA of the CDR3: TGTGCCAGCAGCTTGGGGTACGCGGAAGATACGCAGTATTTT. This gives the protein CASSLGYAEDTQYF.

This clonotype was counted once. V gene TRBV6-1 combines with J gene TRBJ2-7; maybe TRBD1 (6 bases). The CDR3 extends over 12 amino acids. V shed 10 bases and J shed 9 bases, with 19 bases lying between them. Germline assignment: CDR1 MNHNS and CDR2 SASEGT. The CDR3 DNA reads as TGTGCCATCTCCGGGACAAGCTTTTTGCAGTACTTC. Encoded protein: CAISGTSFLQYF.

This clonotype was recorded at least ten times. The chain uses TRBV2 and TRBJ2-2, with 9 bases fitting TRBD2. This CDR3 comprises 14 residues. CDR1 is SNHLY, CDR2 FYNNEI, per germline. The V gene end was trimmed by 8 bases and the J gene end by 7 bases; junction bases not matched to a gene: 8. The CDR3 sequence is CASGSGSGGGELFF. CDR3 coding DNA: TGTGCCAGCGGTAGCGGGAGTGGCGGCGGGGAGCTGTTTTTT. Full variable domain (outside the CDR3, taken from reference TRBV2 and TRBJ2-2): EPEVTQTPSHQVTQMGQEVILRCVPISNHLYFYWYRQILGQKVEFLVSFYNNEISEKSEIFDDQFSVERPDGSNFTLKIRSTKLEDSAMYFCASGSGSGGGELFFGEGSRLTVL.

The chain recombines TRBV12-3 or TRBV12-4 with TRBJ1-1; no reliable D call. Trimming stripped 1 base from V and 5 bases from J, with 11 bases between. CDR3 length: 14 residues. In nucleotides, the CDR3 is TGTGCCAGCAGTTTAGGAGTTTACTTGACTGAAGCTTTCTTT. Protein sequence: CASSLGVYLTEAFF.